Below, 14 T cell receptor beta chains from the same sample are listed, as sequenced in a study of shared clonotypes between healthy human individuals. Method: immunoSEQ multiplex PCR; TCRdb's copy keeps in-frame clones and lacks some. The table includes about 700,000 clones, under 80% detected once. Source material: memory CD4+ T cells sorted from blood. Subset described: CD45RA-negative fraction. The receptors shown here come from a woman aged 30 to 39 in good health.

The chain has TRBV7-8 and TRBJ2-6, with D tentatively TRBD2 (6 bases). The CDR3 covers 16 residues. The ends were cut back, 7 bases at V and 2 bases at J, with 15 bases in the middle. CDR1 SGHVS and CDR2 FQNEAQ come from the germline V gene. The CDR3 sequence: CASILTGVTGANVLTF. The CDR3 nucleotides read TGTGCCAGCATCCTAACGGGGGTCACTGGGGCCAACGTCCTGACTTTC.

This clone was observed once. This sample also contains other DNA sequences that code for the same CDR3. The chain couples TRBV15 to TRBJ2-1; 7 bases fit TRBD1. The CDR3 has 16 amino acids. Germline CDR1 is LNHNV and CDR2 is YYDKDF (reference sequence). V shed 0 bases, J shed 0 bases, and the junction held 2 bases outside the gene matches. CDR3: CATSRDRDSSYNEQFF. The CDR3 coding sequence is TGTGCCACCAGCAGAGACCGGGACAGCTCCTACAATGAGCAGTTCTTC. The complete variable domain, with remaining parts taken from reference TRBV15 and TRBJ2-1, reads DAMVIQNPRYQVTQFGKPVTLSCSQTLNHNVMYWYQQKSSQAPKLLFHYYDKDFNNEADTPDNFQSRRPNTSFCFLDIRSPGLGDTAMYLCATSRDRDSSYNEQFFGPGTRLTVL.

The genes are TRBV28 and TRBJ2-2; D tentatively fits TRBD1 or TRBD2 (5 bases each). Trimming pared 2 bases from V and 1 base from J, leaving 20 bases between. The length of the CDR3 is 19 residues. Germline CDR1 is MDHEN and CDR2 is SYDVKM. The CDR3 DNA reads as TGTGCCAGCAGTTTAAGCCCTCATTACTGGGGGAAGAACACCGGGGAGCTGTTTTTT. Translation: CASSLSPHYWGKNTGELFF. Based on the CDR3 plus reference TRBV28 and TRBJ2-2, the full variable domain is DVKVTQSSRYLVKRTGEKVFLECVQDMDHENMFWYRQDPGLGLRLIYFSYDVKMKEKGDIPEGYSVSREKKERFSLILESASTNQTSMYLCASSLSPHYWGKNTGELFFGEGSRLTVL.

The rearrangement joins TRBV5-8 to TRBJ2-5; tentatively, D is TRBD1 or TRBD2 (6 bases each). Trimming removed 3 bases from V and 4 bases from J, with 13 bases in between. Looked up from germline, CDR1 is SGHTS and CDR2 is YDEGEE. This CDR3 spans 14 amino acids. The CDR3 loop is CASSSYGGRETQYF. CDR3 coding DNA: TGTGCCAGCAGCTCCTACGGGGGCCGAGAGACCCAGTACTTC. The full variable domain, its missing parts supplied by reference TRBV5-8 and TRBJ2-5, is EAGVTQSPTHLIKTRGQQATLRCSPISGHTSVYWYQQALGLGLQFLLWYDEGEERNRGNFPPRFSGRQFPNYSSELNVNALELEDSALYLCASSSYGGRETQYFGPGTRLLVL.

A note on this clone: Other DNA variants within this sample encode the same CDR3. The rearrangement links TRBV18 to TRBJ2-7; possibly TRBD2 for D (7 bases). This CDR3 is 15 amino acids long. Germline CDR1 KGHSH, CDR2 LQKENI. Trimming took off 3 bases at V and 0 bases at J, with 12 bases between the two ends. CDR3 in DNA: TGTGCCAGCTCACCGAGGGGGGGTTTCTCCTACGAGCAGTACTTC. Protein: CASSPRGGFSYEQYF. Full variable domain (missing parts from reference TRBV18 and TRBJ2-7): NAGVMQNPRHLVRRRGQEARLRCSPMKGHSHVYWYRQLPEEGLKFMVYLQKENIIDESGMPKERFSAEFPKEGPSILRIQQVVRGDSAAYFCASSPRGGFSYEQYFGPGTRLTVT.

With regard to this clone: The sample holds other DNA sequences that translate to the same CDR3. The V and J genes are TRBV28 and TRBJ1-3; maybe TRBD1 (5 bases). V lost 6 bases and J 2 bases, leaving 5 bases between the germline ends. The CDR3 runs to 12 residues. In germline, CDR1 is MDHEN, CDR2 SYDVKM. The CDR3 sequence: CASRGPGNTIYF. CDR3 sequence (DNA): TGTGCCAGCAGGGGGCCTGGAAACACCATATATTTT. Using reference TRBV28 and TRBJ1-3 for the parts outside the CDR3, the full variable domain is DVKVTQSSRYLVKRTGEKVFLECVQDMDHENMFWYRQDPGLGLRLIYFSYDVKMKEKGDIPEGYSVSREKKERFSLILESASTNQTSMYLCASRGPGNTIYFGEGSWLTVV.

The rearrangement links TRBV6-4 to TRBJ1-2, with TRBD1 matching 7 bases. The CDR3 length is 13 residues. V gave up 3 bases and J gave up 6 bases; unmatched junction bases: 4. Germline V gene lookup returns CDR1 MRHNA and CDR2 SNTAGT. The CDR3 is CASSEGDSDGYTF. CDR3 DNA sequence: TGTGCCAGCAGTGAGGGGGACAGTGATGGCTACACCTTC.

This clone was observed once. The rearrangement uses TRBV2 and TRBJ1-2, with 8 bases aligning to TRBD1. From germline, CDR1 is SNHLY and CDR2 FYNNEI. The CDR3 loop spans 15 amino acids. Trimming cost V 6 bases and J 3 bases; bases outside gene matches: 9. The CDR3 protein is CASRPDRGGYYGYTF. The CDR3 DNA reads as TGTGCCAGCAGGCCAGACAGGGGCGGGTACTATGGCTACACCTTC. Based on the CDR3 plus reference TRBV2 and TRBJ1-2, the full variable domain is EPEVTQTPSHQVTQMGQEVILRCVPISNHLYFYWYRQILGQKVEFLVSFYNNEISEKSEIFDDQFSVERPDGSNFTLKIRSTKLEDSAMYFCASRPDRGGYYGYTFGSGTRLTVV.

The table lists this clone with a count of one. The rearrangement joins TRBV5-1 to TRBJ2-3, with 10 bases lining up with TRBD2. This CDR3 has 15 amino acids. V gave up 3 bases and J gave up 3 bases; unmatched junction bases: 4. CDR1 and CDR2 from the germline V gene are SGHRS and YFSETQ. In DNA, the CDR3 is TGCGCCAGCAGCTCAGCGGGAGGGCCGACAGATACGCAGTATTTT. It encodes CASSSAGGPTDTQYF.

CDR3 region: CASSLLGGREKLFF. The DNA for the CDR3 is TGTGCCAGCAGTTTACTAGGGGGTAGGGAAAAACTGTTTTTT. This chain connects TRBV28 to TRBJ1-4; possibly TRBD1 for D (6 bases). This CDR3 has 14 amino acids. Germline V gene lookup returns CDR1 MDHEN and CDR2 SYDVKM. V was pared by 2 bases and J by 8 bases, with 12 bases between.

The chain joins TRBV28 to TRBJ1-3; D is ambiguous. The CDR3 runs to 16 residues. Trimming shortened V by 0 bases and J by 4 bases, and 13 bases separated the two germline ends. Germline assignment: CDR1 MDHEN and CDR2 SYDVKM. Here the CDR3 DNA reads TGTGCCAGCAGTTTATGGACGGGTCGGAGGGGAAACACCATATATTTT. This codes for CASSLWTGRRGNTIYF.

The gene calls are TRBV19 and TRBJ2-3; 8 positions agree with TRBD2. The germline V gene encodes CDR1 LNHDA and CDR2 SQIVND (reference sequence). V gave up 7 bases and J gave up 6 bases; unmatched junction bases: 6. This CDR3 is built from 13 residues. The CDR3 region has the DNA TGTGCCAGTATAGCGGGGAATGGTGATACGCAGTATTTT. Its translation: CASIAGNGDTQYF.

The count of this clone is one. J is TRBJ2-7 and V is TRBV25-1; TRBD1 is a possible D gene (6 bases). Germline CDR1 and CDR2: MGHDK and SYGVNS. Trimming took 4 bases from V and 4 from J, leaving 17 bases between them. The CDR3 runs to 15 residues. This CDR3 reads CASSVQGTVPYEQYF. In nucleotides, the CDR3 is TGTGCCAGCAGTGTACAGGGAACGGTCCCTTACGAGCAGTACTTC.

For this clone: At the DNA level, this CDR3 is encoded by other sequences in the same sample as well. The V gene is TRBV2, the J gene TRBJ2-5, with unresolved D. V gave up 7 bases and J gave up 5 bases, with 8 bases separating them. Germline V gene data show CDR1 as SNHLY and CDR2 as FYNNEI. The CDR3 has 11 residues. As DNA, the CDR3 is TGTGCCAGCACTCAGGAGGAGACCCAGTACTTC. Translation: CASTQEETQYF.